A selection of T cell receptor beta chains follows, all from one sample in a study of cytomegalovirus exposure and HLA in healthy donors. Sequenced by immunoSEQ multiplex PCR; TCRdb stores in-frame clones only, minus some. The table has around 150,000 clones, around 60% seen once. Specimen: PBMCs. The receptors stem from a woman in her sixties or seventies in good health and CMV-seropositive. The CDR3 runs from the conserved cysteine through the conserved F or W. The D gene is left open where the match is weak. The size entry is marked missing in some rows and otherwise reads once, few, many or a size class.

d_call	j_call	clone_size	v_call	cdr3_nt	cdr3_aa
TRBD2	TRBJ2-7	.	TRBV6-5	TGTGCCAGCAGAGGTAGCGGGACCCACGAGCAGTACTTC	CASRGSGTHEQYF
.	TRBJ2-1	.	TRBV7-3	TGTGCCAGCAGCTTGACCGGGACTCGCTCCTACAATGAGCAGTTCTTC	CASSLTGTRSYNEQFF
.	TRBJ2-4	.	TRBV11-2	TGTGCCAGCAGCTTAGTACTTCGGGACATTCAGTACTTC	CASSLVLRDIQYF
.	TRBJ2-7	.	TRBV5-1	TGCGCCAGCAGCCCGTTCCAGCGATCCGAGCAGTACTTC	CASSPFQRSEQYF
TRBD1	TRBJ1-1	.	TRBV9	TGTGCCAGCAGCGGTGACAGGGCAACTGAAGCTTTCTTT	CASSGDRATEAFF
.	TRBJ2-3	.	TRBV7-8	TGTGCCAGCACCTCAGGACAGTTTAGCACAGATACGCAGTATTTT	CASTSGQFSTDTQYF
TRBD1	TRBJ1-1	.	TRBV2	TGTGCCAGTCTTCGGACAGGGGGCGAGGCTTTCTTT	CASLRTGGEAFF
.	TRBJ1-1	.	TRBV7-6	TGTGCCAGCAGCTCCGGCAGGGTAGGGGAAGCTTTCTTT	CASSSGRVGEAFF
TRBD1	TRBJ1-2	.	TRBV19	TGTGCCAGTAGTACCTGGGACAGCGGCTATGGCTACACCTTC	CASSTWDSGYGYTF
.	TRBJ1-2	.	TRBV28	TGTGCCAGCAGTTCCCCCGACAGTAACTATGGCTACACCTTC	CASSSPDSNYGYTF
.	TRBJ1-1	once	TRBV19	TGTGCCAGTAGCCCTAACAGGGCAAAGAACACTGAAGCTTTCTTT	CASSPNRAKNTEAFF
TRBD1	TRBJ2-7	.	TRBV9	TGTGCCAGCAGCGGTTCCGGGACAGCTTCCTCCTACTCCTACGAGCAGTACTTC	CASSGSGTASSYSYEQYF
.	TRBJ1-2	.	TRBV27	TGTGCCAGCAGAGGGGGTTACGGCTACACCTTC	CASRGGYGYTF
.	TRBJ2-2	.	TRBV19	TGTGCCAGTAGTTGGAGGCGGACCCGACGGACCGGGGAGCTGTTTTTT	CASSWRRTRRTGELFF
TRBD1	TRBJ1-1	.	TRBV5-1	TGCGCCAGCAGTCTCGGGACAGGGATGAACACTGAAGCTTTCTTT	CASSLGTGMNTEAFF
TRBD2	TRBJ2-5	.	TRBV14	TGTGCCAGCAGCCCACTTGGGCGGAAGCGGGAAGAACAAGAGACCCAGTACTTC	CASSPLGRKREEQETQYF
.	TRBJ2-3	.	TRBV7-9	TGTGCCAGCAGCTTTCAGCAGGGAAATTGGCGAGATACGCAGTATTTT	CASSFQQGNWRDTQYF
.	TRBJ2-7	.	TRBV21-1	TGTGCCAGCAGCCGCAGGGCAGACGAGCAGTACTTC	CASSRRADEQYF
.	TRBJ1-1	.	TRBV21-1	TGTGCCAGCAGCAAAGTACTAACAGGGGAGAACACTGAAGCTTTCTTT	CASSKVLTGENTEAFF
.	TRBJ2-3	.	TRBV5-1	TGCGCCAGCAGCTTGTTAAGCGGCACAGATACGCAGTATTTT	CASSLLSGTDTQYF
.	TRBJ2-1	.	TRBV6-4	TGTGCCAGCAGTTCCGAATCAGGGGTCACTGAGCAGTTCTTC	CASSSESGVTEQFF
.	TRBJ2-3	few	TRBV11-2	TGTGCCAGCAGCTCCCTTAGCACAGATACGCAGTATTTT	CASSSLSTDTQYF
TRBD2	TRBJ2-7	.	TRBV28	TGTGCCAGCACCACTAGCGCTTTGGAGCAGTACTTC	CASTTSALEQYF
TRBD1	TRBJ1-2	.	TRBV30	TGTGCCTGGGAGCAGGGGGCAAAGGATGGCTACACCTTC	CAWEQGAKDGYTF
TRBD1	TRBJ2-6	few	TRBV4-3	TGCGCCAGCAGCCAAGAACAGGGGGCGTTCGGGGCCAACGTCCTGACTTTC	CASSQEQGAFGANVLTF
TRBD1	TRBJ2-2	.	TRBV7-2	TGTGCCAGCAGCCCCGAAGGGACAGGGAGTTTTAGGACCGGGGAGCTGTTTTTT	CASSPEGTGSFRTGELFF
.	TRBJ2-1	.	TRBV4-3	TGCGCCAGCAGCCTAGGGGGCGGGGGGAACAATGAGCAGTTCTTC	CASSLGGGGNNEQFF
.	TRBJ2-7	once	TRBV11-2	TGTGCCAGCAGCTTAGTAGTCGCCTACGAGCAGTACTTC	CASSLVVAYEQYF
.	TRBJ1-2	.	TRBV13	TGTGCCAGCAGCTCAAAAGGGGGATTGGCCTATGGCTACACCTTC	CASSSKGGLAYGYTF
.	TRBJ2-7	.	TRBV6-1	TGTGCCAGCAGTGAAAGGGGCCACGAGCAGTACTTC	CASSERGHEQYF
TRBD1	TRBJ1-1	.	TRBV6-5	TGTGCCAGCAGTTGGGACAGGGAGTTAAGGGAAGCTTTCTTT	CASSWDRELREAFF
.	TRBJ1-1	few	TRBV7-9	TGTGCCAGCAGCACCACAGGAATGAACACTGAAGCTTTCTTT	CASSTTGMNTEAFF
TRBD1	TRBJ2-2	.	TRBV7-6	TGTGCCAGCAGCACAGGACAGGGTACCGGGGAGCTGTTTTTT	CASSTGQGTGELFF
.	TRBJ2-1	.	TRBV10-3	TGTGCCATCAGTGATCATAGCGGCGCCTACAATGAGCAGTTCTTC	CAISDHSGAYNEQFF
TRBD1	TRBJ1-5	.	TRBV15	TGTGCCACCAGCAAGGGGGCAGGGCCCGGCAATCAGCCCCAGCATTTT	CATSKGAGPGNQPQHF
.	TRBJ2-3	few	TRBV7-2	TGTGCCAGCAGCTTCGCGAACACAGATACGCAGTATTTT	CASSFANTDTQYF
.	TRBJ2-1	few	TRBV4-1	TGCGCCAGCAGCCAAGAAGGGCAGGGGTACCCCTACAATGAGCAGTTCTTC	CASSQEGQGYPYNEQFF
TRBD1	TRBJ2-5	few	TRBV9	TGTGCCAGCAGCCCCCGGACAGGGACGCAAGAGACCCAGTACTTC	CASSPRTGTQETQYF
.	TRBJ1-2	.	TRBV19	TGTGCCAGTGGTGACAGAAACTATGGCTACACCTTC	CASGDRNYGYTF
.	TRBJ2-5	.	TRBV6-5	TGTGCCAGCAGTTATGGGCAGGGGATGGGCACCCAGTACTTC	CASSYGQGMGTQYF
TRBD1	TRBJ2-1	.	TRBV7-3	TGTGCCAGCAGCCCTGGACAGGGCCCCTACAATGAGCAGTTCTTC	CASSPGQGPYNEQFF
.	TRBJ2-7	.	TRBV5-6	TGTGCCAGCAGCTTGGGGCAGTTGGCCTACGAGCAGTACTTC	CASSLGQLAYEQYF
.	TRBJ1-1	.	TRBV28	TGTGCCAGCAGTCCCGCAGAGGGCACAAGGATTGAAGCTTTCTTT	CASSPAEGTRIEAFF
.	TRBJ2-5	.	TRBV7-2	TGTGCCACCCGCCTCGGCCAAGAGACCCAGTACTTC	CATRLGQETQYF
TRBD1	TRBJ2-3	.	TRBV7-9	TGTGCCAGCAGCTCCCCAGGGGGCAATATCATCACAGATACGCAGTATTTT	CASSSPGGNIITDTQYF
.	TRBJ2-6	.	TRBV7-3	TGTGCCAGCAGCTTAACAGGGGCTGGGGCCAACGTCCTGACTTTC	CASSLTGAGANVLTF
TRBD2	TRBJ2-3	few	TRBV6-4	TGTGCCAGCAGTGAGGCTAGCGGATCCACAGATACGCAGTATTTT	CASSEASGSTDTQYF